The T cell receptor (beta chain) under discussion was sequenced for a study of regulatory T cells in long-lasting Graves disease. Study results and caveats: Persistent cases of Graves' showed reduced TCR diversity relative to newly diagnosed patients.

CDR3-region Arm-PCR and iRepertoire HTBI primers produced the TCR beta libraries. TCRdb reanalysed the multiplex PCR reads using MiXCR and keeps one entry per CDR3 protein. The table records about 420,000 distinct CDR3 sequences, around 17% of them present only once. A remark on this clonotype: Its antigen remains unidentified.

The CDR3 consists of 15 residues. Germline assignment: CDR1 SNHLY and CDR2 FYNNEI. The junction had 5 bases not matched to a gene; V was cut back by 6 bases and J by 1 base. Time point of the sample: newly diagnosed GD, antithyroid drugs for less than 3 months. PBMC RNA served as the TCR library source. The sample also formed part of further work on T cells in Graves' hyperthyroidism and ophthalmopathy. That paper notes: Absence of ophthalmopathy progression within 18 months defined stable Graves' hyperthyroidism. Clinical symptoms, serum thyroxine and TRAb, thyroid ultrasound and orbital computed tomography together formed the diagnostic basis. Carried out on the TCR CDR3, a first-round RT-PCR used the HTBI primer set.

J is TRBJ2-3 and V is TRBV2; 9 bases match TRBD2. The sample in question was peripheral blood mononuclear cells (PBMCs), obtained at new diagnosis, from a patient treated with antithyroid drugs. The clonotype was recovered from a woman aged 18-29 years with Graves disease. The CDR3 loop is CASRIGLARTDTQYF. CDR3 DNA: TGTGCCAGCAGGATAGGACTAGCGCGCACAGATACGCAGTATTTT.